These 31 T cell receptor beta chains were all obtained from the same sample, sequenced in a study of T-cell memory formation after mild COVID-19. TCRdb re-called the 5' RACE reads with MiXCR, one entry per CDR3 protein. This table has 190,000 or so distinct CDR3 sequences, about 21% appearing once. The source material was PBMCs or a T cell subset sorted from them (not recorded which). Source of these receptors: an adult woman who had mild COVID-19 (a few samples of this study predate the infection). Cell type and time point are not known.

The J gene is TRBJ2-7, the V gene TRBV9; TRBD1 matches at 7 bases. J was trimmed by 5 bases and V by 4 bases; bases with no gene match: 9. The CDR3 extends over 14 amino acids. Germline V gives CDR1 SGDLS, CDR2 YYNGEE. DNA of the CDR3: TGTGCCAGCAGCTCCCGGACAGGTAGACACGAGCAGTACTTC. This sequence encodes CASSSRTGRHEQYF.

The chain is built from TRBV20-1 and TRBJ2-1; D is unresolved. The CDR3 runs 14 residues. Germline-derived CDR1 and CDR2 are DFQATT and SNEGSKA (reference sequence). V dropped 6 bases and J dropped 3 bases, with 15 bases sitting between them. In DNA, the CDR3 is TGCAGTGCACCACCGGGCTGGGGCTACAATGAGCAGTTCTTC. Amino acid sequence: CSAPPGWGYNEQFF.

This chain links TRBV12-3 or TRBV12-4 with TRBJ1-3; unclear D gene. The CDR3 is made up of 11 amino acids. Trimming left V 4 bases short and J 7 bases short, with 5 bases between. CDR3 amino acids: CASSSGNTIYF. DNA for the CDR3: TGTGCCAGCAGTTCGGGGAACACCATATATTTT.

V is TRBV7-9 and J is TRBJ1-2; D ambiguous. The V end lost 1 base, the J end lost 4 bases, and 10 bases lay between the germline ends. The CDR3 has 14 amino acids. Germline V gives CDR1 SEHNR, CDR2 FQNEAQ (reference sequence). CDR3 amino acids: CASSLEEDIYGYTF. Written as DNA, the CDR3 is TGTGCCAGCAGCTTAGAAGAAGATATCTATGGCTACACCTTC.

This clonotype was observed a few times. The chain uses TRBV7-2 and TRBJ1-2; TRBD1 agrees at 9 bases. CDR1 and CDR2 (germline): SGHTA, FQGNSA. J was trimmed by 2 bases and V by 5 bases; bases with no gene match: 12. The CDR3 extends over 17 amino acids. Written as DNA, the CDR3 is TGTGCCAGCAGCAAGGGACAGGGCGCCATCCCCAACTATGGCTACACCTTC. Translation gives CASSKGQGAIPNYGYTF. Together with reference TRBV7-2 and TRBJ1-2, the CDR3 gives the full variable domain: GAGVSQSPSNKVTEKGKDVELRCDPISGHTALYWYRQSLGQGLEFLIYFQGNSAPDKSGLPSDRFSAERTGGSVSTLTIQRTQQEDSAVYLCASSKGQGAIPNYGYTFGSGTRLTVV.

This chain connects TRBV5-1 to TRBJ1-5, with TRBD1 identical over 9 bases. After removal of 4 bases from V and 5 bases from J, the junction contained 7 bases not matched to a gene. Germline loops: CDR1 SGHRS, CDR2 YFSETQ. The CDR3 sequence is 15 residues long. CDR3 coding DNA: TGCGCCAGCAGCCCGGGGACAGGGCGAGATCAGCCCCAGCATTTT. Translated, it gives CASSPGTGRDQPQHF.

This clonotype has more than one count but fewer than ten. The rearrangement joins TRBV7-9 to TRBJ1-1; maybe TRBD1 (6 bases). V lost 3 bases, J lost 7 bases, and 12 bases lay in between. Germline V CDR1 and CDR2: SEHNR, FQNEAQ (reference sequence). This CDR3 region has 13 residues. The CDR3 DNA sequence: TGTGCCAGCAGCTTCCCCCGGACAGTTGAAGCTTTCTTT. Translated, it gives CASSFPRTVEAFF. Variable domain in full (rest from reference TRBV7-9 and TRBJ1-1): DTGVSQNPRHKITKRGQNVTFRCDPISEHNRLYWYRQTLGQGPEFLTYFQNEAQLEKSRLLSDRFSAERPKGSFSTLEIQRTEQGDSAMYLCASSFPRTVEAFFGQGTRLTVV.

This clonotype showed up just a few times. The chain has TRBV6-1 and TRBJ1-1; TRBD1 agrees at 7 bases. J gave up 0 bases and V 6 bases, and 4 bases lay outside the gene matches. Germline CDR1 reads MNHNS; CDR2 reads SASEGT. The CDR3 loop spans 14 amino acids. CDR3 region: CASRTGLLNTEAFF. CDR3 DNA sequence: TGTGCCAGCAGGACAGGGCTGCTGAACACTGAAGCTTTCTTT.

The V call is TRBV7-6, the J call TRBJ2-1; D gene unclear. V lost 5 bases and J lost 8, with 22 bases in between. The CDR3 is 16 amino acids. CDR1 is SGHVS and CDR2 is FNYEAQ in the germline V gene. The CDR3 nucleotides read TGTGCCAGCAGCGACCAAGAGCAGGAGATTGGGCATGAGCAGTTCTTC. Translated: CASSDQEQEIGHEQFF.

This clonotype has only a few counts. The chain recombines TRBV9 with TRBJ2-7; a weak D match, TRBD1 (6 bases). The germline V and J ends were trimmed by 2 bases and 3 bases, with 9 bases remaining between them. The CDR3 is made up of 13 amino acids. Germline V lookup: CDR1 SGDLS, CDR2 YYNGEE. The CDR3 DNA follows: TGTGCCAGCAGCGTGGAGGACAGCTACGAGCAGTACTTC. It specifies CASSVEDSYEQYF.

The CDR3 coding sequence is TGTGCCAGCAGTCCGGGACAGGGGATTCCTAGCACAGATACGCAGTATTTT. Translation gives CASSPGQGIPSTDTQYF. The rearrangement uses TRBV6-5 and TRBJ2-3; 10 bases match TRBD1. Per the germline V gene, CDR1 is MNHEY and CDR2 is SVGAGI. There are 17 residues in the CDR3. V lost 5 bases to trimming and J lost 0 bases; unmatched junction nucleotides: 8.

Here the CDR3 DNA reads TGCAGTGCTAGGGCTAGCGGGGGACTCTCCTACGAGCAGTACTTC. Amino acid sequence: CSARASGGLSYEQYF. The chain employs TRBV20-1 and TRBJ2-7; 10 bases are a match to TRBD2. V dropped 3 bases and J dropped 0; count of bases not matched to a gene: 5. In germline, CDR1 is DFQATT, CDR2 SNEGSKA (reference sequence). The CDR3 is made up of 15 amino acids.

This clonotype appeared a few times. J is TRBJ2-5 and V is TRBV12-3 or TRBV12-4, with D tentatively TRBD1 (5 bases). The CDR3 extends over 13 amino acids. Between the trimmed V and J ends, which lost 6 bases and 9 bases, there was a span of 17 bases. DNA for the CDR3: TGTGCCAGCAGCCCGGACAAGGGAACGTCCCAGTACTTC. This translates into CASSPDKGTSQYF.

J is TRBJ2-7 and V is TRBV12-3 or TRBV12-4; TRBD2 agrees at 8 bases. The CDR3 is made up of 17 amino acids. Trimming removed 5 bases from V and 0 bases from J; junction bases left unmatched: 12. CDR3 bases: TGTGCCAGCAGTCCCCCACCGGGTAGCGGGATCTCCTACGAGCAGTACTTC. This codes for CASSPPPGSGISYEQYF.

This clonotype appeared a few times. The chain has TRBV27 and TRBJ2-7, with D hard to call. V shed 3 bases and J shed 2 bases, with 8 bases lying between them. This CDR3 has 13 amino acids. The germline gives CDR1 MNHEY, CDR2 SMNVEV (reference sequence). The CDR3 here is CASSFQETYEQYF. In nucleotides, the CDR3 is TGTGCCAGCAGTTTTCAGGAAACCTACGAGCAGTACTTC.

The V call is TRBV24-1, the J call TRBJ1-5; D is possibly TRBD1 (5 bases). V was trimmed by 5 bases and J by 2 bases, leaving 9 bases between them. This CDR3 has 14 amino acids. Germline V gene data show CDR1 as KGHDR and CDR2 as SFDVKD. CDR3 in amino acids: CATSGGAGNQPQHF. CDR3 bases: TGTGCCACCAGTGGAGGGGCGGGCAATCAGCCCCAGCATTTT.

In this sample, this clonotype turned up a few times. The rearrangement links TRBV24-1 to TRBJ2-1; TRBD1 might be the D (6 bases). Between the trimmed V and J ends, which lost 9 bases and 0 bases, there was a span of 14 bases. The CDR3 is made up of 15 amino acids. Per the germline V gene, CDR1 is KGHDR and CDR2 is SFDVKD. In DNA, the CDR3 is TGTGCCACCCAGGAGTCAGGGGTCTCCTACAATGAGCAGTTCTTC. Its protein product is CATQESGVSYNEQFF.

This clonotype was found a few times. This chain joins TRBV6-4 and TRBJ1-2; a weak D match, TRBD1 (5 bases). V gave up 7 bases and J gave up 4 bases, with 10 bases separating them. The CDR3 consists of 12 residues. Germline V gene data show CDR1 as MRHNA and CDR2 as SNTAGT. CDR3 nucleotide sequence: TGTGCCAGCAAGCTAGGGACCTATGGCTACACCTTC. This encodes CASKLGTYGYTF.

At least ten counts were recorded for this clonotype. V gene TRBV5-1 combines with J gene TRBJ1-1, with 11 bases lining up with TRBD1. V shed 3 bases and J 5 bases; nucleotides not matched to a gene: 3. Per the germline V gene, CDR1 is SGHRS and CDR2 is YFSETQ. The CDR3 loop spans 14 amino acids. The CDR3 sequence is CASSSGQGGTEAFF. In DNA form, the CDR3 reads TGCGCCAGCAGCTCGGGACAGGGGGGGACTGAAGCTTTCTTT. The variable domain in full, completed from reference TRBV5-1 and TRBJ1-1, reads KAGVTQTPRYLIKTRGQQVTLSCSPISGHRSVSWYQQTPGQGLQFLFEYFSETQRNKGNFPGRFSGRQFSNSRSEMNVSTLELGDSALYLCASSSGQGGTEAFFGQGTRLTVV.

This chain uses TRBV20-1 with TRBJ2-7; the D is unclear. V was cut by 7 bases and J by 0 bases, with 13 bases left in between. CDR3 size: 13 residues. CDR1 is DFQATT, CDR2 SNEGSKA, per germline (reference sequence). The CDR3 DNA reads TGCAGTGTTGAGGATTTGAGCTCCTACGAGCAGTACTTC. It is translated as CSVEDLSSYEQYF.

This clonotype has at least ten counts. This chain links TRBV7-2 with TRBJ2-2; no clear D. CDR1 is SGHTA and CDR2 is FQGNSA in the germline V gene. This CDR3 comprises 13 residues. V was pared by 3 bases and J by 1 base, with 3 bases between. CDR3 sequence reads: CASSLWNTGELFF. Written as DNA, the CDR3 is TGTGCCAGCAGCTTGTGGAACACCGGGGAGCTGTTTTTT.

This clonotype was seen a few times. The rearrangement links TRBV5-4 to TRBJ2-3; D perhaps matches TRBD2 (5 bases). CDR1 is SGHNT and CDR2 is YYREEE in the germline V gene (reference sequence). This CDR3 spans 19 amino acids. The ends were cut back, 2 bases at V and 2 bases at J, with 24 bases in the middle. CDR3 DNA: TGTGCCAGCAGCTTTCGGGTCCCGAGGGTGCTTCTTACCACAGATACGCAGTATTTT. Protein: CASSFRVPRVLLTTDTQYF.

In its sample, this clonotype was seen a few times. The rearrangement joins TRBV6-5 to TRBJ2-7, with a weak D call TRBD1 (6 bases). Looked up from germline, CDR1 is MNHEY and CDR2 is SVGAGI. The CDR3 sequence is 14 residues long. V dropped 0 bases and J dropped 3 bases, with 9 bases sitting between them. The DNA of the CDR3 is TGTGCCAGCAGTTACTCCGAGGGGGACTACGAGCAGTACTTC. Residues: CASSYSEGDYEQYF.

Many counts were recorded for this clonotype. This chain connects TRBV29-1 to TRBJ2-7; D may be TRBD1 (6 bases). The ends were cut back, 2 bases at V and 4 bases at J, with 9 bases in the middle. This CDR3 has 12 residues. Germline V CDR1 and CDR2: SQVTM, ANQGSEA. CDR3 DNA sequence: TGCAGCGTTGAACAGGGGAGATACGAGCAGTACTTC. Its translation: CSVEQGRYEQYF.

The V and J genes are TRBV6-2 or TRBV6-3 and TRBJ1-2, with unresolved D. The length of the CDR3 is 14 residues. Trimming shortened V by 2 bases and J by 4 bases, and 11 bases separated the two germline ends. CDR1 is MNHEY and CDR2 is SVGEGT in the germline V gene. CDR3: CASSYELIGYGYTF. DNA for the CDR3: TGTGCCAGCAGTTACGAGCTAATCGGCTATGGCTACACCTTC.

The chain carries TRBV30 and TRBJ1-2; unclear D gene. Germline CDR1 is GTSNPN and CDR2 is SVGIG (reference sequence). The CDR3 totals 13 residues. Deletions cut 5 bases from V and 8 bases from J, with 18 bases between. CDR3 coding DNA: TGTGCCTGGGGAGGGATACAGCCGGAGGGCTACACCTTC. It encodes CAWGGIQPEGYTF.

This clonotype was observed a handful of times. This rearrangement joins TRBV11-3 to TRBJ2-1; 7 bases are a match to TRBD2. This CDR3 has 16 amino acids. Per the germline V gene, CDR1 is SGHNT and CDR2 is YENEEA. The V and J ends lost 8 bases and 7 bases, in that order; junction bases with no gene match: 17. CDR3 region: CASSAGEGRGYNEQFF. DNA for the CDR3: TGTGCCAGCTCCGCTGGGGAGGGACGAGGGTATAATGAGCAGTTCTTC.

The V and J genes are TRBV10-3 and TRBJ2-7, with 7 bases matching TRBD1. V lost 2 bases and J lost 8; bases outside the gene matches: 12. Germline lookup yields CDR1 ENHRY and CDR2 SYGVKD. CDR3 size: 15 residues. CDR3 DNA: TGTGCCATCAGTGAGCTCTGGACAGGTTCAGGACAGCAGTACTTC. Protein: CAISELWTGSGQQYF.

The chain recombines TRBV14 with TRBJ1-1; the D is unclear. Germline CDR1 and CDR2: SGHDN and FVKESK. This CDR3 comprises 15 residues. Trimming cost V 0 bases and J 1 base, with 9 bases left between them. The CDR3 sequence is CASSQDAVGNTEAFF. The CDR3 region has the DNA TGTGCCAGCAGCCAAGATGCGGTGGGGAACACTGAAGCTTTCTTT.

This chain joins TRBV7-6 and TRBJ2-3; D ambiguous. The length of the CDR3 is 16 residues. V was cut by 4 bases and J by 1 base, with 15 bases left in between. Germline-derived CDR1 and CDR2 are SGHVS and FNYEAQ. The CDR3 protein is CASSSLVPGGTDTQYF. The CDR3 DNA is TGTGCCAGCAGCTCCTTGGTCCCGGGTGGCACAGATACGCAGTATTTT. Drawing the rest from reference TRBV7-6 and TRBJ2-3, the complete variable domain is GAGVSQSPRYKVTKRGQDVALRCDPISGHVSLYWYRQALGQGPEFLTYFNYEAQQDKSGLPNDRFSAERPEGSISTLTIQRTEQRDSAMYRCASSSLVPGGTDTQYFGPGTRLTVL.

The sample holds a few counts of this clonotype. The V gene is TRBV7-9, the J gene TRBJ2-2; no firm D call. Germline CDR1 is SEHNR and CDR2 is FQNEAQ (reference sequence). Trimming took off 5 bases at V and 7 bases at J, with 2 bases between the two ends. The CDR3 has 10 residues. The CDR3 DNA reads TGTGCCAGCAGCCGCGGGGAGCTGTTTTTT. It encodes CASSRGELFF.